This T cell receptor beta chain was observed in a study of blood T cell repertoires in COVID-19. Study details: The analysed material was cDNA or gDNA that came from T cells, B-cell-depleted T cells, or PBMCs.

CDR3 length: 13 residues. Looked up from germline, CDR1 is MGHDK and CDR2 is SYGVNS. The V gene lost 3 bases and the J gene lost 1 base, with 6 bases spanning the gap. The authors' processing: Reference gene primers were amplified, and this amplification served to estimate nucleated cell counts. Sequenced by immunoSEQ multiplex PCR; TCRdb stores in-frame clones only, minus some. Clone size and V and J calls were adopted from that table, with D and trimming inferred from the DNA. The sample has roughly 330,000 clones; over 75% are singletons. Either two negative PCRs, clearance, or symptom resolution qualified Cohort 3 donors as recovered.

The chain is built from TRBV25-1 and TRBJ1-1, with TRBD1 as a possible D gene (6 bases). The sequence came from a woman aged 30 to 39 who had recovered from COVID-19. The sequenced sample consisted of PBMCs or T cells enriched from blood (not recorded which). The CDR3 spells CASSDRGNTEAFF. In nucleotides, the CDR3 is TGTGCCAGCAGTGACAGGGGGAACACTGAAGCTTTCTTT.